Sequencing of this T cell receptor (beta chain) was carried out in a study of T cells in Graves' hyperthyroidism and ophthalmopathy. Notes on the study in general: A 13 V-J model separated ophthalmopathy from stable hyperthyroidism. Blood samples included most of the expanded thyroid clonotypes exceeding 0.001.

Lactation, pregnancy, other autoimmune disease or uncontrolled infection led to exclusion of patients. PBMCs were collected from an approximately 9.4 ml volume of fresh peripheral blood. V was shortened by 6 bases and J by 9 bases, with 8 bases between the two germline ends. The CDR3 runs to 10 residues. TCR beta CDR3 region amplification was performed from RNA transcripts. The HTBI set primed first-round TCR CDR3 RT-PCR. From the multiplex PCR reads, TCRdb called clonotypes with MiXCR, one entry per CDR3 protein. The sample comprises 300,000 to 500,000 distinct CDR3 sequences, 11% to 15% of which are singletons, and around 30% rests with the top ten. This clonotype was recorded at least ten times. As yet, its antigen is unknown.

The sequenced sample consisted of blood. The chain has TRBV12-3 or TRBV12-4 and TRBJ1-1, with unresolved D. The sequence was collected from a man in his forties or fifties with Graves' ophthalmopathy. In DNA, the CDR3 is TGTGCCAGCAGATCCTATCAAGCTTTCTTT. This gives the protein CASRSYQAFF.